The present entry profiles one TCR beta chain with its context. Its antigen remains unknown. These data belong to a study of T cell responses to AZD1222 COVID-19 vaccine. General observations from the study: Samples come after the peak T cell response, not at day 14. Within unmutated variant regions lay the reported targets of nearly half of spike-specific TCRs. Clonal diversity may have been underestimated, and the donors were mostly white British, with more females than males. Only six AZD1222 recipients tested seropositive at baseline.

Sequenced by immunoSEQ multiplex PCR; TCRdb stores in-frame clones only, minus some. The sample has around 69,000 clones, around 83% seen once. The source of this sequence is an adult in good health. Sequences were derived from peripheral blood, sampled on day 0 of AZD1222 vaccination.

CDR3: CASSSPPENNEQFF. Written as DNA, the CDR3 is TGTGCCAGCAGTTCCCCACCAGAAAACAATGAGCAGTTCTTC. This chain links TRBV28 with TRBJ2-1; D call uncertain. CDR1 MDHEN and CDR2 SYDVKM come from the germline V gene. The V end lost 4 bases, the J end lost 5 bases, and 12 bases lay between the germline ends. This CDR3 comprises 14 residues.